This T cell receptor beta chain was identified in a study of blood T cells in healthy people across ages (dated by TCRdb to 2014 to 2015). Turning to the overall study: In model experiments, roughly one uniquely barcoded TCR beta cDNA molecule per two T cells was captured by template switching. The study measured age-related changes in TCR beta repertoire diversity using deep sequencing normalized with unique cDNA molecular identifiers. Donors were grouped into four age groups: young (average approximately 15 years), middle-aged (39), aged (around 60) and long-lived (approximately 82). To avoid experimental bias, donors of different ages were spread randomly across the sequencing lanes. The study analyzed two additional independent replicas of 1 million unique cDNA reads from the same blood draw for two donors, one aged 18 to 30 and one aged 80 or older. Results the study describes overall, beyond this receptor: Since profiling was done on bulk unsorted PBMCs, naive and antigen-experienced compartments could not be conclusively compared. Estimates of total diversity based on one million sequenced T cells were considered lower bounds and underestimates. There was a strong correlation between observed TCR beta diversity and the percentage of naive T cells measured by flow cytometry. As age increased, observed TCR beta diversity per million T cells dropped in a roughly linear way, and a significant reduction was already evident by age about 40. The long-lived group showed more naive CD4+ T cells, fewer expanded clones and increased TCR diversity than the aged group, suggesting age selection. Because the CMV infection status of the donors was unknown, age-related changes in expanded clonotypes may potentially have been confounded.

The roughly 42 donors, aged 6 to 90 years, were systemically healthy Caucasian individuals from Russia. Around 9.7 milliliters of peripheral blood were collected from each donor into EDTA-treated Vacutainer tubes. PBMCs were isolated by Ficoll-Paque density-gradient centrifugation, with at least 6.5 million obtained per sample. Total RNA, at least 5 micrograms per sample, was extracted from PBMCs with Trizol reagent. Naive CD45RAhigh/CD27high T cell percentages were measured by flow cytometry on a PBMC aliquot from every donor. Counted from cysteine to phenylalanine, this CDR3 has 15 amino acids. The CDR3 DNA has 45 bases and is translated from base 1. CDR1 and CDR2, looked up from the germline V gene, are SGHTA and FQGNSA. Deletion took 0 bases off V and 5 bases off J, with a span of 13 bases between the germline ends. The library was made by 5' RACE. Sequencer: Illumina HiSeq 2500. A second PCR of roughly 6 to 12 cycles was run with a J-beta primer mix and a sample-barcoded 5' primer. A template-switch 5' adaptor carrying 12 random nucleotides introduced a unique molecular identifier onto each TCR beta cDNA molecule. Each sample yielded at least 3 million CDR3-containing paired-end reads. First-strand cDNA synthesis was performed from all RNA using the Mint cDNA synthesis kit, with priming by a TRBC-specific oligonucleotide. Following uracil-DNA glycosylase treatment, a first 18-cycle PCR with universal primers M1SS and BC2_uni_R was performed on all cDNA. Per the source publication's procedure: For normalization, 1 million high-quality reads were randomly selected from each sample, with every read carrying a distinct molecular identifier. Reads sharing molecular identifiers were discarded rather than binned into consensus sequences. MiTCR, with a Q25 quality threshold and the strictest error-elimination algorithm, was used for CDR3 identification, clonotype clustering and error correction. A nonparametric unseen species model with Euler transformation was used to estimate lower-bound total TCR beta diversity. TCRdb passed the public sequencing reads through fastp at Q25 and MiXCR, retaining productive beta sequences. Entries are consolidated by CDR3 protein sequence, retaining the most common genes and DNA. TCRdb's processing, not the authors', yielded these V and J calls. Recorded for this sample are roughly 1.6 million distinct CDR3 sequences; roughly 32% of them occurred a single time. The ten largest clones add up to about 10% of the sample.

To note about this clonotype: This clone's antigen is unknown. There are no base qualities to consult, and no much larger clone falls within one base.

The sequence links TRBV7-2 to TRBJ1-2, with TRBD1 as a weak D call on 6 bases. This sequence was found in a woman under 40 in good health. The sample taken for sequencing was blood. The nucleotide sequence is given as TGTGCCAGCAGCTTAGCGGGCAGGGGATTATATGGCTACACCTTC. Translation gives CASSLAGRGLYGYTF. Outside the CDR3, residues come from the reference TRBV7-2 and TRBJ1-2 proteins, so the full variable domain is: GAGVSQSPSNKVTEKGKDVELRCDPISGHTALYWYRQSLGQGLEFLIYFQGNSAPDKSGLPSDRFSAERTGGSVSTLTIQRTQQEDSAVYLCASSLAGRGLYGYTFGSGTRLTVV.